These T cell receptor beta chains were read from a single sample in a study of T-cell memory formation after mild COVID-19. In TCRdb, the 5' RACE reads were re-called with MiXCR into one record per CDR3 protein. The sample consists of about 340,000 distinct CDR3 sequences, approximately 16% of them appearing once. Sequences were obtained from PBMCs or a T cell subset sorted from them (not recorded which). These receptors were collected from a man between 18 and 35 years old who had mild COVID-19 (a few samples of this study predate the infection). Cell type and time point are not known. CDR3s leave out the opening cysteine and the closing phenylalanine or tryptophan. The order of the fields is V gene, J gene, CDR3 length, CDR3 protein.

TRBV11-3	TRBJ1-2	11	ASSLATGTGYT
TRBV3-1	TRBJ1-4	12	ASSPGDRDEKLF
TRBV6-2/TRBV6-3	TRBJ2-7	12	ASSQARGALEQY
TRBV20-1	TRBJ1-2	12	SAALGHTNYGYT
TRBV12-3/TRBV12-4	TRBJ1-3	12	ASSLIQGRHTIY
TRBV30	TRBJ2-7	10	AWSPDRGEQY
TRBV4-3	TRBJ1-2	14	ASSQDSRGWNYGYT
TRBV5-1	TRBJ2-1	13	ASSLYIDSYNEQF
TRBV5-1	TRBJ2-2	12	ASSLRGTTGELF
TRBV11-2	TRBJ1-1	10	ASSQDRVWAF
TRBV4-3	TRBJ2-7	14	ASSQERGRQGHEQY
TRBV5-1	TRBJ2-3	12	ASSFGVRTDTQY
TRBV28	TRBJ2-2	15	ASSLVSGRTNTGELF
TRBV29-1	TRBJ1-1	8	SAEGTEAF
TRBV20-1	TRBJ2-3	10	SARDRTERVY
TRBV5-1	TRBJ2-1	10	ASSLGGREQF
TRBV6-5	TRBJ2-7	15	ASSYSRGGQGANEQY
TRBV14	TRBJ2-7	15	ASSRGTSGGLSYEQY
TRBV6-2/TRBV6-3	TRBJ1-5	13	ASSSHRDRNQPQH
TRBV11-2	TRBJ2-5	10	ASRAGGETQY
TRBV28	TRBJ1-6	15	ASSSPMGHSYNSPLH
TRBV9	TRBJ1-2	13	ASSVDRGENYGYT
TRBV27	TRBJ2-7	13	ASSPGTGSSYEQY
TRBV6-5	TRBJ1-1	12	ASRKVRMNTEAF
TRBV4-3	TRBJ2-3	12	ASSRTGRTDTQY
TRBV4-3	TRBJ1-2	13	ASSQDDRESYGYT
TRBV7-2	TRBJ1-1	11	ASSSDRNTEAF
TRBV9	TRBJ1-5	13	APSPHGVDDQPQH
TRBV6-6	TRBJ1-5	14	ASSYKGGESNQPQH
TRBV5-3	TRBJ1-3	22	ARSPRDDRERGRPQSHPGNTIY
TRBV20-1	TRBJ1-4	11	SAGGYGNEKLF
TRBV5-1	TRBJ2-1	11	ASSLGTYNEQF
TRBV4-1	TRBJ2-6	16	ASSPWEGTFSGANVLT
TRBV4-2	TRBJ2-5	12	ASSQVGPLETQY
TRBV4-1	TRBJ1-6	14	ASSRGESSYNSPLH
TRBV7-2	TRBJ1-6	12	ASSLERTNSPLH
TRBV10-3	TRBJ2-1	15	AISERTGTTAYNEQF
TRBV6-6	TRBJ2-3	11	ATVRVGADTQY
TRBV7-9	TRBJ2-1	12	ASSPRQGYNEQF
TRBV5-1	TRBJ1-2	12	ASSVWIGNYGYT
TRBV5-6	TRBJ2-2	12	ASSVGQNTGELF
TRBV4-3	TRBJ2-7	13	ASSQGYQESYEQY
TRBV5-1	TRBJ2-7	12	ASSLTGIPYEQY
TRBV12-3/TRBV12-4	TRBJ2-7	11	ASTMRGPGEQY
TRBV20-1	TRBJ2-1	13	SAREGFRVHNEQF
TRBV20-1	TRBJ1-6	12	SARGLGQGSPLH
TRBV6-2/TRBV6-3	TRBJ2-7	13	ASSYSNSVPSEQY
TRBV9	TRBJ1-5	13	ASSTSTGGAEPQH